The sequence of this TCR beta chain was determined in a study of T cell responses to AZD1222 COVID-19 vaccine. Findings and limits, study-wide: Seropositive AZD1222 recipients at baseline numbered only five or six. Unmutated regions of variants are reportedly targeted by nearly half of spike-specific TCRs. Two AZD1222 doses significantly raised spike-specific TCR breadth and depth over controls.

For this clone: Its specificity is unknown.

With V trimmed by 6 bases and J by 10 bases, 20 bases remained unmatched. The CDR3 extends over 18 amino acids. CDR1 MDHEN and CDR2 SYDVKM come from the germline V gene. Generated by immunoSEQ multiplex PCR, the TCRdb table keeps only in-frame clones and is missing some. Of approximately 150,000 clones in the sample, over 85% were seen once. The specimen was peripheral blood, collected on day 0 of MenACWY control vaccination. The J gene is TRBJ1-6, the V gene TRBV28; 8 nucleotides align to TRBD1. The sequence derives from an adult in good health. CDR3 residues: CASRKLSGTGGGRSPLHF. The CDR3 nucleotides are TGTGCCAGCAGGAAACTATCCGGGACAGGAGGAGGTCGGTCACCCCTCCACTTT.